Included here is one T cell receptor (beta chain) sequence, with context. The data stem from a study of blood T cell repertoires in COVID-19. Study-wide background: The United States, Italy and Spain supplied acute and convalescent COVID-19 samples. Sources were T cells, B-cell-depleted T cells, or PBMCs; the material itself was cDNA or gDNA.

Germline assignment: CDR1 SGDLS and CDR2 YYNGEE. The CDR3 is 17 amino acids. Unmatched junction bases numbered 5, after V lost 0 bases and J lost 4 bases. Under the authors' procedure: Amplified reference gene primers provided the basis for estimating nucleated cell counts. Only in-frame clones appear in the TCRdb table, and some are missing; sequencing was by immunoSEQ multiplex PCR. The DNA gave D and trimming, while V, J and clone size come from that table. The data show about 150,000 clones, approximately 80% seen once. This receptor was taken from a woman in her sixties or seventies with acute or convalescent COVID-19. The chain links TRBV9 to TRBJ2-1; the match to TRBD2 covers 12 bases. Material for sequencing was peripheral blood. As DNA, the CDR3 is TGTGCCAGCAGCGTAGCCCCTAGCGGGGGGGCTTACAATGAGCAGTTCTTC. This encodes CASSVAPSGGAYNEQFF.